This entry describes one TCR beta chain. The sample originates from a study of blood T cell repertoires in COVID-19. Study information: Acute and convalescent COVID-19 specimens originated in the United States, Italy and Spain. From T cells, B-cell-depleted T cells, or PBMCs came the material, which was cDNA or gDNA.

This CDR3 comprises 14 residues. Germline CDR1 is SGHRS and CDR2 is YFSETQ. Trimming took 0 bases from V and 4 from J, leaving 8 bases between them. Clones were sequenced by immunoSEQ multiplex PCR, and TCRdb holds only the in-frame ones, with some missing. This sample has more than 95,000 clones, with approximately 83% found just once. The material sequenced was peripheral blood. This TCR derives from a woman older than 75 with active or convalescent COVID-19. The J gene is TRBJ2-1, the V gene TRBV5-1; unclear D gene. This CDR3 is CASSLALVYNEQFF. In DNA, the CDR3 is TGCGCCAGCAGCTTGGCCCTAGTTTACAATGAGCAGTTCTTC. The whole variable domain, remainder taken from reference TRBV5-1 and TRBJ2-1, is KAGVTQTPRYLIKTRGQQVTLSCSPISGHRSVSWYQQTPGQGLQFLFEYFSETQRNKGNFPGRFSGRQFSNSRSEMNVSTLELGDSALYLCASSLALVYNEQFFGPGTRLTVL.